One sample yielded the 29 T cell receptor beta chains listed below, sequenced in a study of identical twins. TCRdb reprocessed the 5' RACE reads with MiXCR, giving one entry per CDR3 protein. The table shows some 900,000 distinct CDR3 sequences, with more than 9% occurring only once. This same sample was also taken into another study, of yellow fever vaccine responses in identical twins.

Sample: PBMCs. The receptors come from a young woman in good health.

V usage is TRBV11-2 and J usage is TRBJ2-1, with 7 bases matching TRBD1. The junction had 5 bases not matched to a gene; V was cut back by 3 bases and J by 0 bases. The CDR3 sequence is 16 residues long. Germline values: CDR1 SGHAT, CDR2 FQNNGV. CDR3 loop: CASSFGQVLSYNEQFF. For the CDR3, the DNA is TGTGCCAGCAGCTTCGGACAGGTCCTCTCCTACAATGAGCAGTTCTTC.

The chain couples TRBV29-1 to TRBJ2-4; 14 positions agree with TRBD2. Per germline, CDR1 SQVTM and CDR2 ANQGSEA. The length of the CDR3 is 14 residues. Trimming took 6 bases from V and 7 from J; bases not matched to a gene: 5. CDR3 nucleotides: TGCAGCGTCGGGACTAGCGGGAGTCTGAACATTCAGTACTTC. Protein product: CSVGTSGSLNIQYF.

The V call is TRBV20-1, the J call TRBJ2-6; weak D call: TRBD2 (6 bases). The V gene lost 4 bases and the J gene lost 3 bases, with 7 bases spanning the gap. The length of the CDR3 is 13 residues. The V gene's germline CDR1 is DFQATT and CDR2 SNEGSKA (reference sequence). CDR3 region: CSAIGGGANVLTF. CDR3 sequence (DNA): TGCAGTGCTATCGGGGGTGGGGCCAACGTCCTGACTTTC.

This clonotype was seen only a few times. The chain combines TRBV10-3 with TRBJ2-5; 9 nucleotides line up with TRBD2. The CDR3 totals 13 residues. Germline V gives CDR1 ENHRY, CDR2 SYGVKD. The trim removed 10 bases at V and 5 bases at J, leaving 8 bases unmatched. The CDR3 protein is CATKAGGRETQYF. The CDR3, as DNA: TGTGCCACCAAAGCGGGAGGCAGGGAGACCCAGTACTTC.

This clonotype was detected only a few times. This sequence joins TRBV18 and TRBJ2-7, with TRBD1 matching 8 bases. Germline CDR1 reads KGHSH; CDR2 reads LQKENI. The junction had 10 bases not matched to a gene; V was cut back by 6 bases and J by 6 bases. CDR3 length: 14 amino acids. The CDR3 spells CASSPRGPWGEQYF. The CDR3 DNA follows: TGTGCCAGCTCCCCCAGGGGGCCCTGGGGCGAGCAGTACTTC.

The sample holds a few counts of this clonotype. J is TRBJ2-1 and V is TRBV20-1; 13 bases fit TRBD2. The V gene end was trimmed by 5 bases and the J gene end by 7 bases; junction bases not matched to a gene: 5. CDR3 size: 14 residues. Germline CDR1 reads DFQATT; CDR2 reads SNEGSKA (reference sequence). The CDR3 region has the DNA TGCAGTGCTCCCACTAGCGGGAGGGATAATGAGCAGTTCTTC. Its protein is CSAPTSGRDNEQFF.

Only a few counts were recorded for this clonotype. The chain has TRBV5-1 and TRBJ1-2; TRBD1 might be the D (5 bases). The CDR3 is 14 amino acids. CDR1 is SGHRS, CDR2 YFSETQ, per germline. Trimming shortened V by 3 bases and J by 7 bases, and 16 bases separated the two germline ends. The CDR3 DNA is TGCGCCAGCAGCTCAGGGAGGAGGACGGGTGGCTACACCTTC. Translated: CASSSGRRTGGYTF.

The chain joins TRBV20-1 to TRBJ2-5, with D perhaps matching TRBD1 (5 bases). The CDR3 totals 13 residues. V was clipped by 5 bases and J by 1 base, with 11 bases between them. Per germline, CDR1 DFQATT and CDR2 SNEGSKA (reference sequence). CDR3: CSAPRAAQETQYF. Written as DNA, the CDR3 is TGCAGTGCTCCCAGGGCTGCCCAAGAGACCCAGTACTTC.

The chain couples TRBV10-3 to TRBJ1-2; D remains unclear. V dropped 1 base and J dropped 6 bases, with 6 bases sitting between them. Per germline, CDR1 ENHRY and CDR2 SYGVKD. CDR3 size: 12 residues. CDR3 protein: CAISEFGDGYTF. The CDR3 DNA reads TGTGCCATCAGTGAGTTTGGGGATGGCTACACCTTC.

The V and J genes are TRBV10-3 and TRBJ2-2; 9 nucleotides agree with TRBD1. The CDR3 covers 16 residues. CDR1 is ENHRY, CDR2 SYGVKD, per germline. V was clipped by 6 bases and J by 6 bases; unmatched bases: 11. The CDR3 sequence: CAISPPGQGISGELFF. The CDR3 region has the DNA TGTGCCATCAGCCCTCCGGGACAGGGTATTTCCGGGGAGCTGTTTTTT.

A remark on this clonotype: Its ends do not fully match the called genes, so a read error is possible. The chain carries TRBV14 and TRBJ2-1, with 9 positions matching TRBD2. This CDR3 region has 16 residues. CDR1 is SGHDN, CDR2 FVKESK, per germline. Here the CDR3 DNA reads TGTGCCAGCAGCCAAGTAGCGGGGGCGTCCTACAATGAGGAGTTCTTC. It translates to CASSQVAGASYNEEFF.

The chain uses TRBV24-1 and TRBJ2-1, with D possibly TRBD1 on 6 matching bases. The V end lost 7 bases, the J end lost 6 bases, and 9 bases lay between the germline ends. The CDR3 runs to 12 residues. Germline CDR1 and CDR2: KGHDR and SFDVKD. The DNA of the CDR3 is TGTGCCACCAGGGACAGAATCAATGAGCAGTTCTTC. This gives the protein CATRDRINEQFF.

CDR3 loop: CASSIHPGTGGASSYEQYV. The CDR3 DNA sequence: TGCGCCAGCAGCATTCACCCCGGGACAGGGGGCGCAAGCTCCTACGAGCAGTACGTC. This chain connects TRBV5-1 to TRBJ2-7, with 12 bases lining up with TRBD1. J lost 0 bases, V lost 4 bases, and 14 bases had no gene match. Germline V CDR1 and CDR2: SGHRS, YFSETQ. This CDR3 has 19 amino acids.

V and J are TRBV7-9 and TRBJ1-2; no firm D call. V was pared by 5 bases and J by 6 bases, with 19 bases between. CDR1 and CDR2 from the germline V gene are SEHNR and FQNEAQ (reference sequence). The CDR3 spans 15 residues. As DNA, the CDR3 is TGTGCCAGCAGCCCCCGAACGTCGGGGAGTCATGGCTACACCTTC. This codes for CASSPRTSGSHGYTF.

This clonotype was counted once. The rearrangement uses TRBV28 and TRBJ2-7; possible D gene TRBD1, 5 bases. Trimming stripped 7 bases from V and 0 bases from J, with 13 bases between. Germline V gives CDR1 MDHEN, CDR2 SYDVKM. The CDR3 is 14 residues long. CDR3 sequence reads: CASNHRQYSYEQYF. CDR3 bases: TGTGCCAGCAACCATAGACAGTACTCCTACGAGCAGTACTTC.

This clonotype was seen a handful of times. V usage is TRBV9 and J usage is TRBJ2-3, with 7 positions matching TRBD2. CDR1 and CDR2 (germline): SGDLS, YYNGEE. This CDR3 spans 17 amino acids. V lost 4 bases and J lost 0; bases outside the gene matches: 11. CDR3 bases: TGTGCCAGCAGCCCCCGGGGGGAGGGCCTAAGCACAGATACGCAGTATTTT. As protein: CASSPRGEGLSTDTQYF.

This clonotype has only a few counts. This chain connects TRBV19 to TRBJ1-6, with 8 bases identical to TRBD1. This CDR3 contains 17 residues. Germline V gene lookup returns CDR1 LNHDA and CDR2 SQIVND (reference sequence). With 1 base clipped from V and 6 bases from J, the junction kept 8 bases outside the gene matches. CDR3 sequence (DNA): TGTGCCAGTAGTATAGGTCGGACAGGGTTTTTTAATTCACCCCTCCACTTT. Amino acids: CASSIGRTGFFNSPLHF.

This chain joins TRBV4-2 and TRBJ2-1; 8 nucleotides match TRBD2. The CDR3 sequence is 18 residues long. With V trimmed by 1 base and J by 2 bases, 10 bases remained unmatched. Per the germline V gene, CDR1 is LGHNA and CDR2 is YNFKEQ. CDR3 DNA: TGTGCCAGCAGCCAAGGAACGGGGGAACTAGCGGCCTACAATGAGCAGTTCTTC. It yields the protein CASSQGTGELAAYNEQFF.

The J gene is TRBJ2-5, the V gene TRBV18, with unresolved D. V dropped 3 bases and J dropped 5 bases, with 16 bases sitting between them. The CDR3 totals 15 residues. Looked up from germline, CDR1 is KGHSH and CDR2 is LQKENI. The CDR3 nucleotides are TGTGCCAGCTCACCCGTAACGGGCATAGGGGAGACCCAGTACTTC. It yields the protein CASSPVTGIGETQYF.

The chain links TRBV11-3 to TRBJ2-6; unclear D gene. Per the germline V gene, CDR1 is SGHNT and CDR2 is YENEEA. This CDR3 spans 16 amino acids. V was cut by 0 bases and J by 4 bases, with 10 bases left in between. For the CDR3, the DNA is TGTGCCAGCAGCTTAGATCCTGCTGCGGGGGCCAACGTCCTGACTTTC. It is translated as CASSLDPAAGANVLTF.

This clonotype was seen ten or more times. This sequence joins TRBV12-3 or TRBV12-4 and TRBJ2-1; D unresolved. This CDR3 is 13 amino acids long. Trimming cost V 6 bases and J 5 bases, with 11 bases left between them. CDR3 loop: CASSLTLNNEQFF. In DNA form, the CDR3 reads TGTGCCAGCAGCCTGACCCTCAACAATGAGCAGTTCTTC.

This clonotype has just a few counts. The chain uses TRBV20-1 and TRBJ2-4; 12 nucleotides match TRBD1. The J segment lost 7 bases and the V segment lost 6 bases, leaving 4 bases of the junction unmatched. Germline assignment: CDR1 DFQATT and CDR2 SNEGSKA (reference sequence). This CDR3 spans 13 amino acids. The CDR3 coding sequence is TGCAGTGCCCGGGACAGGGGGCTTAACATTCAGTACTTC. Residues: CSARDRGLNIQYF.

The V and J genes are TRBV20-1 and TRBJ2-7, with 8 nucleotides matching TRBD1. The CDR3 contains 12 residues. The V gene's germline CDR1 is DFQATT and CDR2 SNEGSKA (reference sequence). J was trimmed by 7 bases and V by 1 base; bases with no gene match: 3. The CDR3 DNA is TGCAGTGCTAGAGGGACAGGGAGGGAGCAGTACGTC. This encodes CSARGTGREQYV.

The chain has TRBV5-1 and TRBJ2-1; tentative D call: TRBD1 (6 bases). The CDR3 extends over 15 amino acids. V was trimmed by 3 bases and J by 0 bases, leaving 10 bases between them. Germline V lookup: CDR1 SGHRS, CDR2 YFSETQ. This CDR3 reads CASSYRTASYNEQFF. For the CDR3, the DNA is TGCGCCAGCAGCTACCGGACAGCCTCCTACAATGAGCAGTTCTTC.

V gene TRBV4-1 combines with J gene TRBJ2-3; 14 bases map to TRBD2. The ends lost 4 bases at V and 2 bases at J; junction bases unmatched: 5. This CDR3 is built from 17 residues. The germline CDR1 and CDR2 sequences are MGHRA and YSYEKL. As DNA, the CDR3 is TGCGCCAGCAGCCCCGGACTAGCGGGAGGAGTCACAGATACGCAGTATTTT. It yields the protein CASSPGLAGGVTDTQYF.

This clonotype appeared a few times. The DNA of the CDR3 is TGTGCCACCAGCAGAGCGAGCCAGGGTGCCCCGATTTATAGCAATCAGCCCCAGCATTTT. Translation gives CATSRASQGAPIYSNQPQHF. V gene TRBV15 combines with J gene TRBJ1-5; TRBD1 might be the D (5 bases). The CDR3 contains 20 residues. V lost 1 base and J lost 0, with 22 bases in between. Germline CDR1 is LNHNV and CDR2 is YYDKDF (reference sequence).

CDR3 nucleotides: TGCGCCAGCAGCCAAGATTGGACTTTCCCAGCCAAAAACATTCAGTACTTC. It yields the protein CASSQDWTFPAKNIQYF. The chain has TRBV4-1 and TRBJ2-4; possible D gene TRBD2, 5 bases. The V gene lost 0 bases and the J gene lost 0 bases, with 12 bases spanning the gap. CDR3 length: 17 residues. Germline V CDR1 and CDR2: MGHRA, YSYEKL.

The chain combines TRBV3-1 with TRBJ2-7; D unresolved. Germline CDR1 is LGHDT and CDR2 is YNNKEL (reference sequence). The CDR3 has 14 amino acids. Trimming took off 1 base at V and 3 bases at J, with 10 bases between the two ends. CDR3 sequence reads: CASSQGGSDYEQYV. The CDR3 DNA is TGTGCCAGCAGCCAAGGGGGTTCAGACTACGAGCAGTACGTC.

This clonotype was recorded a few times. This chain uses TRBV12-3 or TRBV12-4 with TRBJ2-2; D not certain. V was pared by 7 bases and J by 0 bases, with 12 bases between. The CDR3 sequence is 15 residues long. For the CDR3, the DNA is TGTGCCAGCAAGTTGGACGGCGCGAACACCGGGGAGCTGTTTTTT. Translation gives CASKLDGANTGELFF.